One TCR beta chain is described in this entry. The specificity of this receptor is unknown. There are no base qualities to consult, and no much larger clone falls within one base. The sample comes from a study of blood T cell repertoires in COVID-19 (TCRdb year 2020). Describing the broader study: Samples from collaborators originated in the United States, Italy and Spain and spanned both the acute and convalescent phases of COVID-19. The material from the prospective study consisted of cDNA or gDNA derived from T cells, B-cell-depleted T cells, or PBMCs. Subjects who had been exposed to COVID-19, were actively infected with it, or had recovered from it provided the deeply sampled blood TCRbeta repertoires that made up the dataset. The repertoires were released in a freely available public database intended as a resource for research on the immune response to SARS-CoV-2. Samples were obtained from the ongoing ImmuneRACE study (first 160 participants) and from 1,254 subjects provided by 6 global collaborators. Sample metadata almost always included a de-identified subject ID, COVID-19 status, age in years and sex. Where available, HLA class I and class II types were obtained from metadata supplied by the sample provider rather than from assay-based typing.

What the work shows at the level of the full study, not this receptor alone: Clinical and demographic metadata were provided uncurated, with the amount varying by source and participant.

The immunoSEQ Assay, a bias-controlled multiplex PCR, was used to amplify TCRbeta CDR3 regions from genomic DNA. The authors' pipeline ran thus. The number of nucleated cells in each sample was estimated by amplification of reference gene primers within the assay. To quantify the absolute abundance of each unique TCRbeta CDR3 rearrangement, sequence reads were collapsed and filtered. Productive Simpson clonality was computed per sample as the square root of Simpson's diversity index over productive rearrangements. TCRdb stores this immuneACCESS table with in-frame sequences only. Part of the clones is absent; in the studies checked, under half of the shortfall reflects unresolved V genes, and no reason is known for the rest. From that table come the V and J calls and clone size; the DNA was used to work out D and trimming. Within this sample are 200,000 to 250,000 clones, with 70% to 90% of them counted one time only. Together, the top ten hold just over 2.5% of the sample.

CDR1 and CDR2, looked up from the germline V gene, are SNHLY and FYNNEI. Germline trimming: 3 bases from V, 11 bases from J; junction bases outside gene matches: 9. The CDR3 sequence holds 14 residues, the cysteine and phenylalanine included. Only CDR3 DNA is held: 42 bases, read in frame from base 1. Whole blood was collected in K2EDTA tubes by collaborating institutions according to the institutions' own protocols. For TCRbeta analysis, collaborators shipped samples as frozen whole blood, isolated PBMCs, or DNA extracted from either of those sample types. The receptor's source is a woman aged 70-85 years with active or convalescent COVID-19. The chain was built from TRBV2 and TRBJ1-1, with 10 central nucleotides matching TRBD1. The specimen sequenced was peripheral blood. The DNA sequence follows: TGTGCCAGCAGTGACGGGACAGGGGCCCAGGGGGCTTTCTTT. Its amino acids are CASSDGTGAQGAFF.